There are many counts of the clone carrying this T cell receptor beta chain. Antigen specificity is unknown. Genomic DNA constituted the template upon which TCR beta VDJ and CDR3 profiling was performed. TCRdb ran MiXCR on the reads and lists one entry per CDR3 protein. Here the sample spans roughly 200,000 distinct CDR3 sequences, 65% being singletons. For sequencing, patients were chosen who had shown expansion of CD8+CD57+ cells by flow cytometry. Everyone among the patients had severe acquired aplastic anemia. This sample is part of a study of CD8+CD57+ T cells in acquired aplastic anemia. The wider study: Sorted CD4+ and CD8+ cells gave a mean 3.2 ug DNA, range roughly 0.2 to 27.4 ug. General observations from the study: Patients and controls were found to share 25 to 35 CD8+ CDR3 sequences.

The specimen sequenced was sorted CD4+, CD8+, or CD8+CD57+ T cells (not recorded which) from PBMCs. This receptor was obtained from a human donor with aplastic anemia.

The CDR3 sequence is CASSSGQGSPSYEQYF. The CDR3 nucleotides read TGTGCCAGCAGCTCCGGACAGGGCTCTCCCTCCTACGAGCAGTACTTC. This chain joins TRBV11-3 and TRBJ2-7; TRBD1 agrees at 8 bases. The CDR3 has 16 amino acids. CDR1 is SGHNT, CDR2 YENEEA, per germline. Trimming removed 4 bases from V and 0 bases from J; junction bases left unmatched: 8.